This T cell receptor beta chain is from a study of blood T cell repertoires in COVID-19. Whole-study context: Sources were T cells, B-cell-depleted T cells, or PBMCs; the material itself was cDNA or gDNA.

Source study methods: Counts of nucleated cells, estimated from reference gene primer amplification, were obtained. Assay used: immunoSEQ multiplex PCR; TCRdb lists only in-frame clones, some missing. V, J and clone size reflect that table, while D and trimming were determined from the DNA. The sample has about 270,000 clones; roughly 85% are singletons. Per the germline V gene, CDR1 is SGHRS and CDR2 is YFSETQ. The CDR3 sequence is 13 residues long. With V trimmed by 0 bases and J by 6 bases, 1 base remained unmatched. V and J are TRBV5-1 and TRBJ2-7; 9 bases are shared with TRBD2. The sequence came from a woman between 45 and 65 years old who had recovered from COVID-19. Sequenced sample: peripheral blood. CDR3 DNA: TGCGCCAGCAGCTTGGTTAGCGGGGGCGAGCAGTACTTC. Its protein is CASSLVSGGEQYF.